The clone carrying this TCR beta chain has a single count. The V end was cut by 0 bases, the J end by 4 bases, with 7 bases between. Germline V gene sequence: CDR1 GTSNPN, CDR2 SVGIG (reference sequence). CDR3 length: 13 residues. The sample comes from a study of technical replicates of blood from a handful of donors. The method was immunoSEQ multiplex PCR; TCRdb's version includes in-frame clones alone and lacks a portion of them. The data show some 49,000 clones, around nine tenths seen once. This chain links TRBV30 with TRBJ1-5; no definite D call. What was sequenced was PBMCs. This clonotype was sampled from a human donor in good health. Some clones in this sample may be carry-over from other donors' samples. CDR3 coding DNA: TGTGCCTGGAGTGTATCTCTTAATCAGCCCCAGCATTTT. It specifies CAWSVSLNQPQHF. Full variable domain (outside the CDR3, taken from reference TRBV30 and TRBJ1-5): SQTIHQWPATLVQPVGSPLSLECTVEGTSNPNLYWYRQAAGRGLQLLFYSVGIGQISSEVPQNLSASRPQDRQFILSSKKLLLSDSGFYLCAWSVSLNQPQHFGDGTRLSIL.